This TCR beta chain was recorded in a study of CD8 T cells in Susac syndrome. Notes on the study in general: Regarding the TCR sequencing and HLA analysis, the study admitted that a relatively small number of individuals were involved.

Germline CDR1 SEHNR, CDR2 FQNEAQ (reference sequence). V was shortened by 5 bases and J by 2 bases, with 12 bases between the two germline ends. The length of the CDR3 is 14 residues. RNA was extracted with the RNeasy kit, and a quantity of roughly 0.5 to 1 ug was reverse transcribed using random hexamers. immunoSEQ multiplex PCR amplified TCR beta CDR3 across 54 Vbeta, 13 Jbeta. TCRdb processed the immunoSEQ multiplex PCR reads anew with MiXCR; each CDR3 protein has one entry. This table has some 170,000 distinct CDR3 sequences, just under 95% appearing once. A single count supports this clonotype. Its matching antigen is unknown.

The chain has TRBV7-9 and TRBJ1-1; D is perhaps TRBD1 (5 bases). Input material: CD4+ T cells from PBMCs. This sequence originates from a human donor in good health. This chain's CDR3 is CASSPQGYNTEAFF. CDR3 nucleotide sequence: TGTGCCAGCAGCCCCCAGGGCTATAACACTGAAGCTTTCTTT.